This TCR beta chain was recovered during a study of cytomegalovirus exposure and HLA in healthy donors. Points from the study as a whole: The authors enumerated 150 to 200 TCR beta chains as linked to cytomegalovirus.

Regarding this clone: Antigen unknown.

Germline V gene lookup returns CDR1 SGHDN and CDR2 FVKESK. The ends were cut back, 3 bases at V and 3 bases at J, with 5 bases in the middle. This CDR3 is 13 amino acids long. A multiplex PCR was run with 60 Vbeta primers and 13 Jbeta primers. This table comes from immunoSEQ multiplex PCR, and its TCRdb copy is limited to in-frame clones, with some not included. Of 90,000 to 100,000 clones listed, about 81% are singletons. Sequenced: PBMCs. The rearrangement uses TRBV14 and TRBJ2-2; D is unresolved. This sequence originates from a middle-aged man in good health and CMV-seronegative. DNA of the CDR3: TGTGCCAGCAGCCACAGTCACACCGGGGAGCTGTTTTTT. It codes for CASSHSHTGELFF. The variable domain in full, with the rest retrieved from reference TRBV14 and TRBJ2-2, is EAGVTQFPSHSVIEKGQTVTLRCDPISGHDNLYWYRRVMGKEIKFLLHFVKESKQDESGMPNNRFLAERTGGTYSTLKVQPAELEDSGVYFCASSHSHTGELFFGEGSRLTVL.